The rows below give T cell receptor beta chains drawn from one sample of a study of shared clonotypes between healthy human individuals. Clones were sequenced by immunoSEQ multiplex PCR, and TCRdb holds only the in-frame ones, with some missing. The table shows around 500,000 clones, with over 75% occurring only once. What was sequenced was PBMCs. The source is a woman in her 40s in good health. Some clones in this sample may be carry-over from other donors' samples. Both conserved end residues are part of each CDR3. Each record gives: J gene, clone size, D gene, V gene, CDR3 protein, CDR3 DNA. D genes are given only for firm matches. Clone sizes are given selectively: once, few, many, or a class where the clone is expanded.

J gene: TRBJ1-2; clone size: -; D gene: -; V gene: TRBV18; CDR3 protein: CASSPAGVSYGYTF; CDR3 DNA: TGTGCCAGCTCACCAGCAGGGGTTTCCTATGGCTACACCTTC
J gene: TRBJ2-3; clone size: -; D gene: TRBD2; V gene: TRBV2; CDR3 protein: CASSPGTTFTDTQYF; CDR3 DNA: TGTGCCAGCAGCCCCGGGACTACCTTCACAGATACGCAGTATTTT
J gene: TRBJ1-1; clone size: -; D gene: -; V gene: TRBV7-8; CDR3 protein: CASSLDRRGPNTEAFF; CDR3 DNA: TGTGCCAGCAGCTTAGATCGGCGGGGGCCTAACACTGAAGCTTTCTTT
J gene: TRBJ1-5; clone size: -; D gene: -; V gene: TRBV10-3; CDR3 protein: CATRTGGGPNQPQHF; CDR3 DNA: TGTGCCACCCGGACGGGCGGCGGGCCCAATCAGCCCCAGCATTTT
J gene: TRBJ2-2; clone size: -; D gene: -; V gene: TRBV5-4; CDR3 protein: CASAPSLNRGTGELFF; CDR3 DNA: TGTGCCAGCGCTCCTTCGCTGAATCGGGGCACCGGGGAGCTGTTTTTT
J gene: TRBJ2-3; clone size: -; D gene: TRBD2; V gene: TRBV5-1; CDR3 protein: CASSLWSGSGSTDTQYF; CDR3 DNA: TGCGCCAGCAGCTTGTGGTCTGGCAGCGGGAGTACAGATACGCAGTATTTT
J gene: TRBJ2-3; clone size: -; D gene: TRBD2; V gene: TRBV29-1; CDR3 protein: CSVGTSGRAGADTQYF; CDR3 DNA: TGCAGCGTTGGGACTAGCGGGAGGGCCGGCGCAGATACGCAGTATTTT
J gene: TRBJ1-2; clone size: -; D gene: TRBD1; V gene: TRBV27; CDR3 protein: CASSLSGQPNYGYTF; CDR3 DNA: TGTGCCAGCAGTTTATCGGGACAGCCTAACTATGGCTACACCTTC
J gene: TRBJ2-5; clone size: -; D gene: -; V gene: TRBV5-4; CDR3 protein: CASSLRDSQETQYF; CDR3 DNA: TGTGCCAGCAGCCTGCGGGACAGCCAAGAGACCCAGTACTTC
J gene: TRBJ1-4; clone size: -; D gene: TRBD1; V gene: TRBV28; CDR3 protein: CASSPGQVNSEKLFF; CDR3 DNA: TGTGCCAGCAGTCCCGGACAGGTGAATTCGGAAAAACTGTTTTTT
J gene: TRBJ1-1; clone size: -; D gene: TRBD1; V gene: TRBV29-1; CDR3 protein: CSGGQGMDTEAFF; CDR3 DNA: TGCAGCGGTGGACAGGGGATGGACACTGAAGCTTTCTTT
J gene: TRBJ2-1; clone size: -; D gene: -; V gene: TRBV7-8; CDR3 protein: CASSRRETYNEQFF; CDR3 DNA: TGTGCCAGCAGCCGCCGGGAAACCTACAATGAGCAGTTCTTC
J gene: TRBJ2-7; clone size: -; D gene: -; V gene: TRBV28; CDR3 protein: CASSPGGQTSYEQYF; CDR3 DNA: TGTGCCAGCAGTCCCGGAGGACAGACCTCCTACGAGCAGTACTTC
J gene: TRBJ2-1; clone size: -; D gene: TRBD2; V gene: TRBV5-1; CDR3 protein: CASSPPGLAVYNEQFF; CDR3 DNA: TGCGCCAGCAGCCCCCCGGGACTAGCGGTCTACAATGAGCAGTTCTTC
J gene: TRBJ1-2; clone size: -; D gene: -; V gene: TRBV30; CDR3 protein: CAWSLGVHGYTF; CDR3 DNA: TGTGCCTGGAGCTTAGGTGTCCATGGCTACACCTTC
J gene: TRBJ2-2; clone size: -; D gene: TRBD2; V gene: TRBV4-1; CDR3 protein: CASTGLADSNTGELFF; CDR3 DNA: TGCGCCAGCACGGGACTAGCGGACTCGAACACCGGGGAGCTGTTTTTT
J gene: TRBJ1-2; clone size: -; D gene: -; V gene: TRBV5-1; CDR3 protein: CASSLAGAALNGYTF; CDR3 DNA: TGCGCCAGCAGCTTGGCCGGGGCAGCCTTAAATGGCTACACCTTC
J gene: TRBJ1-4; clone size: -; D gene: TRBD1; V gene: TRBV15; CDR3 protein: CATSRDPPGTGLELFF; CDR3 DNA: TGTGCCACCAGCAGAGATCCGCCCGGGACAGGGTTGGAACTGTTTTTT
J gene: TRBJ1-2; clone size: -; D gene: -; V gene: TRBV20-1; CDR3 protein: CSAWTVGYTF; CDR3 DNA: TGCAGTGCCTGGACGGTGGGCTACACCTTC
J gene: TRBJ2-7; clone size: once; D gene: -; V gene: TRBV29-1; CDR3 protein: CSVELGRGVEQYF; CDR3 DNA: TGCAGCGTTGAATTGGGGAGAGGGGTTGAGCAGTACTTC
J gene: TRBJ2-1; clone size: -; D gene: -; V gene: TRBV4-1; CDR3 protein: CASSHFWGVREVGPNEQFF; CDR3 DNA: TGCGCCAGCAGCCACTTTTGGGGCGTAAGGGAGGTCGGGCCTAATGAGCAGTTCTTC
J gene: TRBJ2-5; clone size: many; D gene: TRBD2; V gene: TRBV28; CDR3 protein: CASSSPRLAGEETQYF; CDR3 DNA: TGTGCCAGCAGTTCCCCGCGACTAGCGGGAGAAGAGACCCAGTACTTC
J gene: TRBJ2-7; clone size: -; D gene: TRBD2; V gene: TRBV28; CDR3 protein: CASSPGPREVRGEQYF; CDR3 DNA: TGTGCCAGCAGCCCGGGCCCGCGGGAGGTACGAGGGGAGCAGTACTTC
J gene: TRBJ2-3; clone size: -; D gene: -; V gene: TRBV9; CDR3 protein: CASSGSPGPTDTQYF; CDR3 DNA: TGTGCCAGCAGCGGAAGTCCGGGCCCCACAGATACGCAGTATTTT
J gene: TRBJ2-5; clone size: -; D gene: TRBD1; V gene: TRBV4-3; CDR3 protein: CASSQERAGGYQETQYF; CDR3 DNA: TGCGCCAGCAGCCAAGAGCGGGCAGGGGGTTACCAAGAGACCCAGTACTTC
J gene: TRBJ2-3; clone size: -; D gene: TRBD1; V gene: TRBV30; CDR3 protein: CAWGTGVTDTQYF; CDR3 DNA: TGTGCCTGGGGCACAGGGGTCACAGATACGCAGTATTTT
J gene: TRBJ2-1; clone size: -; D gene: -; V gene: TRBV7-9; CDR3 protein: CASSPLGGGGYNEQFF; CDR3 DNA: TGTGCCAGCAGCCCCTTAGGAGGGGGGGGCTACAATGAGCAGTTCTTC
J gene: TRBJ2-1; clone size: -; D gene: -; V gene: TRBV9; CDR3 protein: CASSVDPSNEQFF; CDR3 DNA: TGTGCCAGCAGCGTAGACCCAAGCAATGAGCAGTTCTTC
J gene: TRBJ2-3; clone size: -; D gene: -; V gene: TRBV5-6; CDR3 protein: CASSLGTSRDTQYF; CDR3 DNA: TGTGCCAGCAGCTTAGGCACTAGCAGAGATACGCAGTATTTT
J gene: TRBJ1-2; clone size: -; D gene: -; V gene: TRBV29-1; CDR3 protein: CSVAGARPYYGYTF; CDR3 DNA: TGCAGCGTGGCCGGGGCACGCCCCTACTATGGCTACACCTTC
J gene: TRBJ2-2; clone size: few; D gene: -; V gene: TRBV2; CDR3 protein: CASSVWQGGDTGELFF; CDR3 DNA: TGTGCCAGCAGTGTCTGGCAGGGGGGCGACACCGGGGAGCTGTTTTTT
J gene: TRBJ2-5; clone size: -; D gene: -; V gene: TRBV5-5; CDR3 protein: CASSAPGVGETQYF; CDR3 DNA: TGTGCCAGCAGCGCCCCAGGGGTGGGGGAGACCCAGTACTTC
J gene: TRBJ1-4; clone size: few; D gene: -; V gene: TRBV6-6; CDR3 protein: CASSLTAGKLFF; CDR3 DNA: TGTGCCAGCAGTCTGACGGCGGGAAAACTGTTTTTT
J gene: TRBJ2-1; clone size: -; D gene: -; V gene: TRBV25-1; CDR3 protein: CASSETLGGEQFF; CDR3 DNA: TGTGCCAGCAGTGAAACCCTTGGAGGTGAGCAGTTCTTC
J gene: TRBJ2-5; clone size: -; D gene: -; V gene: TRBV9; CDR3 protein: CASSESGQETQYF; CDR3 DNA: TGTGCCAGCAGCGAGAGCGGCCAAGAGACCCAGTACTTC
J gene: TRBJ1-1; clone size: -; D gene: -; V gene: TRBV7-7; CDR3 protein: CARARLVEFIKNTEAFF; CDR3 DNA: TGTGCCAGGGCGAGACTTGTCGAGTTTATAAAGAACACTGAAGCTTTCTTT
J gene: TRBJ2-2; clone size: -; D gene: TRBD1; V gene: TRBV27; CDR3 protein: CASSSRQGYGELFF; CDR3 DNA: TGTGCCAGCAGTTCCCGACAGGGTTACGGGGAGCTGTTTTTT
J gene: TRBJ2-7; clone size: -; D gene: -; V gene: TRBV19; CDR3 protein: CASSIDRTASYEQYF; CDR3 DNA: TGTGCCAGTAGTATAGATCGGACAGCCTCCTACGAGCAGTACTTC
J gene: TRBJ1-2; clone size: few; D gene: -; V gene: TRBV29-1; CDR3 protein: CSATGGVFYGYTF; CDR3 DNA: TGCAGCGCCACCGGTGGAGTCTTCTATGGCTACACCTTC
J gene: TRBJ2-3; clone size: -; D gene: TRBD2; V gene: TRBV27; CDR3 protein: CASNPSGTDTQYF; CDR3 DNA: TGTGCCAGCAACCCTAGCGGGACAGATACGCAGTATTTT
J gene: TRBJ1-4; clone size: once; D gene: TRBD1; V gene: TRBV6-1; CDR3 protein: CASQNRGANEKLFF; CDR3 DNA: TGTGCCAGTCAAAACAGGGGAGCTAATGAAAAACTGTTTTTT
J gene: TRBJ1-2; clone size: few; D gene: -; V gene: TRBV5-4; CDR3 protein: CASTRRGGQSGYTF; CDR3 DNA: TGTGCCAGCACCCGGAGGGGGGGACAATCTGGCTACACCTTC
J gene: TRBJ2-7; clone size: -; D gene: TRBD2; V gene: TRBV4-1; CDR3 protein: CASSQPTSGKSSYEQYF; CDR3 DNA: TGCGCCAGCAGCCAACCGACTAGCGGCAAAAGCTCCTACGAGCAGTACTTC
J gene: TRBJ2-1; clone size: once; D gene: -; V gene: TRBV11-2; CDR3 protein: CASSFRAGQQFF; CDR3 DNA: TGTGCCAGCAGCTTTAGGGCCGGACAACAGTTCTTC
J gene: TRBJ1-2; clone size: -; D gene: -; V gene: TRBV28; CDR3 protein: CASRLPGPYNYGYTF; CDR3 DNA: TGTGCCAGCAGACTTCCGGGACCCTACAACTATGGCTACACCTTC